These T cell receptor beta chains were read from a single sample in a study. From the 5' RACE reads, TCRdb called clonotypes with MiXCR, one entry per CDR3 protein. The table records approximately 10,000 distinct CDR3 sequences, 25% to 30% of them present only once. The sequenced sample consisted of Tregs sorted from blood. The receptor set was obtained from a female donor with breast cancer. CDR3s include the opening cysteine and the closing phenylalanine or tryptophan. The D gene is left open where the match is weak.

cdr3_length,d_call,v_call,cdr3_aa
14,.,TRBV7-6,CASSKGGAYDEQFF
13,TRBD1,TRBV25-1,CASSARQGTEAFF
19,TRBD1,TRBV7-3,CASSLIATTGTGRNNEQFF
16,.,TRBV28,CASSFDGNVLGTEAFF
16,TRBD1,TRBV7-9,CASSSLIGQAGNTIYF
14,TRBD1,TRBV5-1,CASSFKTGGSEAFF
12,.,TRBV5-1,CASSLAGVESFF
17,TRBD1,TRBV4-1,CASSRQGGYGMNTEAFF
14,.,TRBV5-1,CASSFQRPSDTQYF
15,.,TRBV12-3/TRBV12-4,CASSLSGGRGYGYTF
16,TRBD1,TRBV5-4,CASRERDREGGYGYTF
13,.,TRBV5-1,CASSYGTIYEQYF
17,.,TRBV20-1,CSARLELRFGNTGELFF
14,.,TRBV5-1,CASSLGPPTNVLTF
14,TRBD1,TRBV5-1,CASSGGTGGTEAFF
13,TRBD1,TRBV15,CATSNRQGEEQFF
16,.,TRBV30,CAWRAGLLWGTDTQYF
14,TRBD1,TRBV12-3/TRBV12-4,CASAQGGSHTEAFF
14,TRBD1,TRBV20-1,CSARRGQGAYEQYF
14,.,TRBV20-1,CSARFPGSNQPQHF
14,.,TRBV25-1,CASSGGDRDNGQFF
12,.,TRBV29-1,CSVVLPPYEQYF
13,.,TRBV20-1,CSARDGLYNEQFF
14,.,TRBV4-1,CASSHPADTYEQNF
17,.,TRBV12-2,CASRSRTGISYNSPLHF
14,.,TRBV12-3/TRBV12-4,CASSPRESFTEAFF
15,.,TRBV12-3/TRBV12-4,CASSPGTASTYEQYF
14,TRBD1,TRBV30,CAWSRGQGNQPQHF
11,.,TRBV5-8,CASSLSQPQHF
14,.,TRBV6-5,CASSYSRNGNTIYF
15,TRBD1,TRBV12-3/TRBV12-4,CASRGQGGDTEELFF
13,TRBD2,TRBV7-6,CASSFAGGYEQYF
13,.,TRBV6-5,CAGSYMGSYEQYF
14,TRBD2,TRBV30,CAWSHREDYNEQFF
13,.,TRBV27,CASSPQGEETQYF
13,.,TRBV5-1,CASGSDGIQAQHF
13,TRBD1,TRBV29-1,CSAGTGSTLEAFF
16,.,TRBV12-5,CASGLEDLGVTGELFF
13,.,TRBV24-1,CATSESNFNEQFF
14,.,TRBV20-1,CSASYGSSYNEQFF
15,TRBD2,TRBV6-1,CASRDSGSLSYEQYF
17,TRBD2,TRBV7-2,CASSSTSGVLSYNEQFF
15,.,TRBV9,CASSPGGGPYNEQFF
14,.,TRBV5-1,CASSLVAANTEAFF
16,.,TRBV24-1,CATSDPTPGRDYGYTF
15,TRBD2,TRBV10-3,CAISDPGAGEREQYF
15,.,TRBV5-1,CASSFQGIGGYGYTF
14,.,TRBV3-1,CASSQETYTGRTHF
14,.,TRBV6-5,CASSSPGAHYGYTF
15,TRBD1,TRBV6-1,CASTAGQGSSYEQYF
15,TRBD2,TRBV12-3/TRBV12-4,CVSSLMGLAGGEQFF
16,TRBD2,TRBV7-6,CASSPVAGGGTGELFF
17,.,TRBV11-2,CASSLAGLNRYYNEQFF